This T cell receptor (beta chain) derives from a study of cytomegalovirus exposure and HLA in healthy donors. In the PCR, 60 Vbeta and 13 Jbeta primers were used. Method: immunoSEQ multiplex PCR; TCRdb's copy keeps in-frame clones and lacks some. The sample includes some 70,000 clones. For this clone: Its matching antigen is unknown.

This CDR3 region has 15 residues. Trimming removed 6 bases from V and 5 bases from J; junction bases left unmatched: 9. Germline V gene data show CDR1 as MNHNS and CDR2 as SASEGT. Study results and limitations: When analyzed later, the rates of TCR association showed variation by HLA locus, with DRB1 the most and HLA-C the fewest.

J is TRBJ2-7 and V is TRBV6-1, with 11 bases fitting TRBD2. Specimen: PBMCs. The origin of this receptor is a man aged 40-55 years in good health and CMV-seronegative. For the CDR3, the DNA is TGTGCCAGCAGCGGGACTAGCGGCGGTTATGACGAGCAGTACTTC. As protein: CASSGTSGGYDEQYF.